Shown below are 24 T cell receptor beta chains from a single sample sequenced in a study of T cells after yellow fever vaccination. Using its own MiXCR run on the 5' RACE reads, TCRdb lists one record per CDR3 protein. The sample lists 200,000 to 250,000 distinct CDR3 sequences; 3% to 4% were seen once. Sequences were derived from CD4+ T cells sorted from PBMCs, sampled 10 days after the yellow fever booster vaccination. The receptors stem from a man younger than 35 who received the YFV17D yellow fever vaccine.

As DNA, the CDR3 is TGTGCCAGCAGGGCCCCGGGGGCCTGGGGCACAGATACGCAGTATTTT. Amino acids: CASRAPGAWGTDTQYF. The chain uses TRBV7-9 and TRBJ2-3; D could derive from TRBD1 or TRBD2 (6 bases each). Germline V gives CDR1 SEHNR, CDR2 FQNEAQ (reference sequence). CDR3 length: 16 residues. V dropped 6 bases and J dropped 1 base, with 17 bases sitting between them. The whole variable domain, filled in from reference TRBV7-9 and TRBJ2-3, reads DTGVSQNPRHKITKRGQNVTFRCDPISEHNRLYWYRQTLGQGPEFLTYFQNEAQLEKSRLLSDRFSAERPKGSFSTLEIQRTEQGDSAMYLCASRAPGAWGTDTQYFGPGTRLTVL.

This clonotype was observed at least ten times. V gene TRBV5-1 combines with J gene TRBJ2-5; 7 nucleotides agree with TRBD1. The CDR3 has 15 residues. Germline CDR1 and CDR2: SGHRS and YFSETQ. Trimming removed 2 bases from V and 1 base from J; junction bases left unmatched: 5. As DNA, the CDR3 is TGCGCCAGCAGCTTAGGGACAGCACTCCAAGAGACCCAGTACTTC. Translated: CASSLGTALQETQYF.

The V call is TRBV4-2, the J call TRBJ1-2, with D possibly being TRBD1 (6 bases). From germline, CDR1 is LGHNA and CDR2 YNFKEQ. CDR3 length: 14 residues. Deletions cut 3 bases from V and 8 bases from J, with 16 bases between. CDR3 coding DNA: TGTGCCAGCAGCCATGGAAAGGGGGGTAGGGGCTACACCTTC. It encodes CASSHGKGGRGYTF.

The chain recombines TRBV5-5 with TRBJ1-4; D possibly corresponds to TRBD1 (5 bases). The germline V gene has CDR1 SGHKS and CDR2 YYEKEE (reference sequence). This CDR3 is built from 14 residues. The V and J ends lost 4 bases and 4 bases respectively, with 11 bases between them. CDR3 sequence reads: CASSQDSGNEKLFF. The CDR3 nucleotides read TGTGCCAGCAGCCAAGACAGCGGTAATGAAAAACTGTTTTTT.

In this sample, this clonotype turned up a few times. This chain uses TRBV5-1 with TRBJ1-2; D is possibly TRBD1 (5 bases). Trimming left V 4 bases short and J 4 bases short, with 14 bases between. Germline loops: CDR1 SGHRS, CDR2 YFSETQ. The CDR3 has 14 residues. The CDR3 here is CASSPMAGGYGYTF. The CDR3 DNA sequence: TGCGCCAGCAGCCCGATGGCGGGGGGCTATGGCTACACCTTC.

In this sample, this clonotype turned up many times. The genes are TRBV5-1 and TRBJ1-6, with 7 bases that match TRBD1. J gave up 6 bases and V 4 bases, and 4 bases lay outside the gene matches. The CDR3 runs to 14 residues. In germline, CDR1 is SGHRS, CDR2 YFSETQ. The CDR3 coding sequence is TGCGCCAGCAGCCTGGGACAGATTAATTCACCCCTCCACTTT. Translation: CASSLGQINSPLHF.

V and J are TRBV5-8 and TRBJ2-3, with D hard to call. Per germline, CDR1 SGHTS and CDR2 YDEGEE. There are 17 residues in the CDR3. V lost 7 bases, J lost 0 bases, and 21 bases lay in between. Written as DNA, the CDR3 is TGTGCCAGCTGCGAGGACCGGGTTTTCGAGAGCACAGATACGCAGTATTTT. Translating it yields CASCEDRVFESTDTQYF.

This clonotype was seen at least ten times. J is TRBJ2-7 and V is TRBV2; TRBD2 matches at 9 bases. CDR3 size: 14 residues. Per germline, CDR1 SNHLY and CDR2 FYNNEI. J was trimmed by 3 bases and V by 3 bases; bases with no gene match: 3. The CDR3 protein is CASSEAAGGYEQYV. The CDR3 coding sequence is TGTGCCAGCAGTGAGGCAGCGGGGGGCTACGAGCAGTACGTC.

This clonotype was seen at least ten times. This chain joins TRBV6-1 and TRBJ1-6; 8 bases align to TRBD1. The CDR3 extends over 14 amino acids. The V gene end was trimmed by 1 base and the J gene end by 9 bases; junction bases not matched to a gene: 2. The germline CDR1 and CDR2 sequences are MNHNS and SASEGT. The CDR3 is CASSEVRGRSPLHF. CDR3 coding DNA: TGTGCCAGCAGTGAAGTCAGGGGGCGTTCACCCCTCCACTTT.

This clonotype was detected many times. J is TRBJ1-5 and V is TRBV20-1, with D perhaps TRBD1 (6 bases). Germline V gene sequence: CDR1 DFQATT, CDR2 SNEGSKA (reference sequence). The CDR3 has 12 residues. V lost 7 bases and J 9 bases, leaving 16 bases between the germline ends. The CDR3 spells CSGSTGRRPQHF. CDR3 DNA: TGCAGTGGAAGTACAGGGCGGCGGCCCCAGCATTTT.

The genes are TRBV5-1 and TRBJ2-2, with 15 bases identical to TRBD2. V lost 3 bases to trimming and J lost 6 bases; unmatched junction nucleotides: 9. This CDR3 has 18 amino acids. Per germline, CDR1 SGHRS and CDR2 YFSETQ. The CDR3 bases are TGCGCCAGCAGCTCCGGGGGACTAGCGGGGGGTCACCCCGGGGAGCTGTTTTTT. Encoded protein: CASSSGGLAGGHPGELFF.

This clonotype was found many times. The CDR3 region is CSAEGGQQETQYF. The DNA of the CDR3 is TGCAGTGCCGAAGGGGGACAGCAAGAGACCCAGTACTTC. The chain uses TRBV20-1 and TRBJ2-5, with TRBD1 matching 7 bases. The CDR3 is made up of 13 amino acids. V was pared by 6 bases and J by 2 bases, with 6 bases of the junction left unmatched. The germline V gene has CDR1 DFQATT and CDR2 SNEGSKA (reference sequence).

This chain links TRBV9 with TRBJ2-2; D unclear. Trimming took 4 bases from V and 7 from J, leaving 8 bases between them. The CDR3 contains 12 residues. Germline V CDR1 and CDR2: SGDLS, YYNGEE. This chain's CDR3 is CASSLIVGELFF. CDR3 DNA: TGTGCCAGCAGCCTAATAGTCGGGGAGCTGTTTTTT.

In DNA form, the CDR3 reads TGCAGCGTTGGTCCACTCAGGCTAGCGGGGGGTGAGCAGTTCTTC. Translation: CSVGPLRLAGGEQFF. This chain connects TRBV29-1 to TRBJ2-1; 11 bases are a match to TRBD2. Losses at the gene ends were 4 bases for V and 9 bases for J; bases not matched to a gene: 11. Germline V CDR1 and CDR2: SQVTM, ANQGSEA. The CDR3 contains 15 residues.

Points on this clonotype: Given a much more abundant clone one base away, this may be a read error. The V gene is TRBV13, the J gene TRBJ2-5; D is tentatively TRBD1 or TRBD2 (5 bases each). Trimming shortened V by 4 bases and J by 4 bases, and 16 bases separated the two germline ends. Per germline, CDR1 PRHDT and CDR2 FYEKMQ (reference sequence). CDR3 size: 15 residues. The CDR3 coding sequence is TGTGCCAGCAGCTCGGCGAGGGGTGGTAGAGAGACCCAGTACTTC. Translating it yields CASSSARGGRETQYF.

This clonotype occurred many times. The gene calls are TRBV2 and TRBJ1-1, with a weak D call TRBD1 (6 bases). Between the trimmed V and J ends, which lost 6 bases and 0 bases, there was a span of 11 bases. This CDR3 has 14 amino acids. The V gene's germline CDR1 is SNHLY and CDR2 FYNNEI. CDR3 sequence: CASSRDIMNTEAFF. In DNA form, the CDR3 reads TGTGCCAGCAGCAGGGACATCATGAACACTGAAGCTTTCTTT. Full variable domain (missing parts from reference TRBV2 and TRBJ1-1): EPEVTQTPSHQVTQMGQEVILRCVPISNHLYFYWYRQILGQKVEFLVSFYNNEISEKSEIFDDQFSVERPDGSNFTLKIRSTKLEDSAMYFCASSRDIMNTEAFFGQGTRLTVV.

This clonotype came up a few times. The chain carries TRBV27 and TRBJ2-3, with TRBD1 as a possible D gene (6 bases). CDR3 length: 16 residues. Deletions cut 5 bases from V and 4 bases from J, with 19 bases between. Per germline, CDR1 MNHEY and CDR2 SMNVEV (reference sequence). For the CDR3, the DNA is TGTGCCAGCAGTCGCCGGGGTGGGGGCTTCCCAGATACGCAGTATTTT. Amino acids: CASSRRGGGFPDTQYF.

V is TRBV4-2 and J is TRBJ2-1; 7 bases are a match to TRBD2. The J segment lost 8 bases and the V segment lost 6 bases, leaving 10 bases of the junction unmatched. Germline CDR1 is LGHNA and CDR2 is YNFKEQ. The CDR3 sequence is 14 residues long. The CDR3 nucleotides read TGTGCCAGCAGGGGAGGGCCCTCCGGGGATGAGCAGTTCTTC. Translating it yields CASRGGPSGDEQFF.

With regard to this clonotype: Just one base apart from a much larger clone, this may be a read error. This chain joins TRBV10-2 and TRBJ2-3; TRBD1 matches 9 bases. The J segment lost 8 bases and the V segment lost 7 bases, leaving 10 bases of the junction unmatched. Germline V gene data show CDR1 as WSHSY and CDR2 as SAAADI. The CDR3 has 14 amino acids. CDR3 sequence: CASNNRGQGGTQYF. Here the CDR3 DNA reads TGCGCCAGCAACAACAGGGGGCAGGGAGGTACGCAGTATTTT.

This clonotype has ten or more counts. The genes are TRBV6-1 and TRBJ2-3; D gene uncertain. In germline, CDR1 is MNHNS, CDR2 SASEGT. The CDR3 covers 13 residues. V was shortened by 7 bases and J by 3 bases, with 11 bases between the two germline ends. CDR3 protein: CASTYIGTDTQYF. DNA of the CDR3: TGTGCCAGCACTTATATTGGGACAGATACGCAGTATTTT.

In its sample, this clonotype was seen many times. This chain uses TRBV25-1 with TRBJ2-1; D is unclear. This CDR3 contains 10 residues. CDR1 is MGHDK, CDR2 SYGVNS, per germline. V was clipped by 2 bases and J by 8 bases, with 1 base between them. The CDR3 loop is CASSEDEQFF. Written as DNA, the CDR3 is TGTGCCAGCAGTGAAGATGAGCAGTTCTTC.

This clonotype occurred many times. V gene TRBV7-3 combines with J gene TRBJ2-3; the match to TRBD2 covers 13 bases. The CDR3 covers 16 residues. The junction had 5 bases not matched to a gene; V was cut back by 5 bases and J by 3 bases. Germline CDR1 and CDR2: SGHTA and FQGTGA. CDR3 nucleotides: TGTGCCAGCAGCCCGGGACTAGCGGGGCGTACAGATACGCAGTATTTT. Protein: CASSPGLAGRTDTQYF.

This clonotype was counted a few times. The CDR3 sequence: CASSRTMGTNTEAFF. Written as DNA, the CDR3 is TGTGCCAGCAGCCGAACGATGGGTACGAACACTGAAGCTTTCTTT. This sequence joins TRBV7-9 and TRBJ1-1; D unclear. V lost 5 bases and J lost 1, with 14 bases in between. Germline CDR1 is SEHNR and CDR2 is FQNEAQ (reference sequence). CDR3 length equals 15 residues. The whole variable domain, remainder taken from reference TRBV7-9 and TRBJ1-1, is DTGVSQNPRHKITKRGQNVTFRCDPISEHNRLYWYRQTLGQGPEFLTYFQNEAQLEKSRLLSDRFSAERPKGSFSTLEIQRTEQGDSAMYLCASSRTMGTNTEAFFGQGTRLTVV.

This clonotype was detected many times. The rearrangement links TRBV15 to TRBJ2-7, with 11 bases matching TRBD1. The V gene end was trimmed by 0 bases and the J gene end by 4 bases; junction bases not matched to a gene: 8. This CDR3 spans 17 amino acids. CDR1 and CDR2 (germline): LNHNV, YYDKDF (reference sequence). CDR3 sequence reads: CATSREWGQGVFYEQYV. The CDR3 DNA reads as TGTGCCACCAGCAGAGAATGGGGACAGGGGGTTTTTTACGAGCAGTACGTC.